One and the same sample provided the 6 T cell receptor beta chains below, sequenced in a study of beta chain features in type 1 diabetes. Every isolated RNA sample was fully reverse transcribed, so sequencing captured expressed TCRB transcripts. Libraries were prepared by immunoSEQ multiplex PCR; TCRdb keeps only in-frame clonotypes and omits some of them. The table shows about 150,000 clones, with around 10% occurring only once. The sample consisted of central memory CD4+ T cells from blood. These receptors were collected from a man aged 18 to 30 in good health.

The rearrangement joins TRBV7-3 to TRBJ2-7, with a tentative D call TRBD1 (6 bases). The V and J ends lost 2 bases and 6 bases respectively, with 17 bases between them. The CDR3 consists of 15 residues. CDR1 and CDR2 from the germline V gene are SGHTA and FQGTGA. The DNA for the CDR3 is TGTGCCAGCAGCTTAGGGGGCGACCGCAGGGTCGAGCAGTACTTC. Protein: CASSLGGDRRVEQYF.

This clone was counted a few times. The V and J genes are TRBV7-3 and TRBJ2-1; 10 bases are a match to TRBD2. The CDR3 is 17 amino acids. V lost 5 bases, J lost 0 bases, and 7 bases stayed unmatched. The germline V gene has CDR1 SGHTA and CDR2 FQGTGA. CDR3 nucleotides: TGTGCCAGCAGCCCGTTAGCGGGGGGCCTCTCCTACAATGAGCAGTTCTTC. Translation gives CASSPLAGGLSYNEQFF. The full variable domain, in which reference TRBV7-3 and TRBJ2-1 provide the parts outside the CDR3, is GAGVSQTPSNKVTEKGKYVELRCDPISGHTALYWYRQSLGQGPEFLIYFQGTGAADDSGLPNDRFFAVRPEGSVSTLKIQRTERGDSAVYLCASSPLAGGLSYNEQFFGPGTRLTVL.

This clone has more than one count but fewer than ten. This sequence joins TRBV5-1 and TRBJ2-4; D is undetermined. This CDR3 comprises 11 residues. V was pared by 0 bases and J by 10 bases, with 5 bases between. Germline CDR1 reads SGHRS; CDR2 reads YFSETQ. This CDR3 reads CASSLAGIQYF. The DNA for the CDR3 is TGCGCCAGCAGCTTGGCCGGGATTCAGTACTTC.

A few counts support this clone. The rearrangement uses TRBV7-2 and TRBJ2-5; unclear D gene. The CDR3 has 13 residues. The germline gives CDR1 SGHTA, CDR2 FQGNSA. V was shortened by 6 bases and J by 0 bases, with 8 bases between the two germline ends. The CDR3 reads CASRSAYQETQYF. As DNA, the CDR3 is TGTGCCAGCAGGAGCGCTTACCAAGAGACCCAGTACTTC.

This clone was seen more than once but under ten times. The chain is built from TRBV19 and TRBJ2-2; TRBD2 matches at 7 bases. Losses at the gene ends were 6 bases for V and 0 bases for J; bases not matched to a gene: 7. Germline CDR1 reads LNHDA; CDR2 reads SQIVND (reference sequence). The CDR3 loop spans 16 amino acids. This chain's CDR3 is CASRPSSGANTGELFF. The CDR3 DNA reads TGTGCCAGTAGGCCCTCTAGCGGAGCGAACACCGGGGAGCTGTTTTTT.

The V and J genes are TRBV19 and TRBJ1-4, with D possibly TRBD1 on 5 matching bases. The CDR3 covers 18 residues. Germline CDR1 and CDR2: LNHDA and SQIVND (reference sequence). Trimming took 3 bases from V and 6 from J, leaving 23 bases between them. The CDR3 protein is CASSIGAAMGRDDEKLFF. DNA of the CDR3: TGTGCCAGTAGTATTGGCGCCGCAATGGGACGGGACGATGAAAAACTGTTTTTT.